The 27 T cell receptor beta chains presented below share a single source sample, sequenced in a study of blood T cell repertoires in COVID-19. Clones were read by immunoSEQ multiplex PCR, and TCRdb kept only the in-frame ones, dropping some. The sample contains tens of thousands of clones, approximately 80% of which appear only once. Input material: peripheral blood. The receptor set was obtained from a human donor in a cohort sampled during active COVID-19.

The J gene is TRBJ1-4, the V gene TRBV19; a possible D gene is TRBD1 (5 bases). Germline CDR1 reads LNHDA; CDR2 reads SQIVND (reference sequence). The CDR3 consists of 13 residues. V shed 7 bases and J shed 5 bases, with 11 bases lying between them. The CDR3, as DNA: TGTGCCAGTACGCGACAGCGAAATGAAAAACTGTTTTTT. Its translation is CASTRQRNEKLFF. Together with reference TRBV19 and TRBJ1-4, the CDR3 gives the full variable domain: DGGITQSPKYLFRKEGQNVTLSCEQNLNHDAMYWYRQDPGQGLRLIYYSQIVNDFQKGDIAEGYSVSREKKESFPLTVTSAQKNPTAFYLCASTRQRNEKLFFGSGTQLSVL.

The genes are TRBV18 and TRBJ1-6; TRBD1 aligns across 9 bases. From germline, CDR1 is KGHSH and CDR2 LQKENI. V lost 5 bases, J lost 9 bases, and 8 bases stayed unmatched. The CDR3 is 15 residues long. CDR3 DNA sequence: TGTGCCAGCTCAAGCGGACAGGGGAATTCTTCACCCCTCCACTTT. This sequence encodes CASSSGQGNSSPLHF.

CDR3 region: CASSYLLAELTGELFF. The CDR3, as DNA: TGCGCCAGCAGCTACCTCCTAGCGGAGCTCACCGGGGAGCTGTTTTTT. J is TRBJ2-2 and V is TRBV4-1, with TRBD2 matching 7 bases. CDR3 length: 16 amino acids. Germline V CDR1 and CDR2: MGHRA, YSYEKL. V gave up 5 bases and J gave up 4 bases; unmatched junction bases: 10.

This clone was found once. This chain joins TRBV11-3 and TRBJ2-1, with 9 bases that match TRBD1. Trimming at V came to 5 bases and at J to 0 bases, leaving 5 bases not matched to a gene. The CDR3 is 16 residues long. CDR1 is SGHNT and CDR2 is YENEEA in the germline V gene. This CDR3 reads CASSPGTGSSYNEQFF. Written as DNA, the CDR3 is TGTGCCAGCAGCCCAGGGACAGGGAGCTCCTACAATGAGCAGTTCTTC. Supplemented by reference TRBV11-3 and TRBJ2-1, the full variable domain reads EAGVVQSPRYKIIEKKQPVAFWCNPISGHNTLYWYLQNLGQGPELLIRYENEEAVDDSQLPKDRFSAERLKGVDSTLKIQPAELGDSAVYLCASSPGTGSSYNEQFFGPGTRLTVL.

This chain connects TRBV5-1 to TRBJ2-2; weak D call: TRBD2 (5 bases). Germline CDR1 reads SGHRS; CDR2 reads YFSETQ. This CDR3 is built from 14 residues. Trimming stripped 4 bases from V and 0 bases from J, with 7 bases between. The CDR3 loop reads CASSRTPNTGELFF. CDR3 DNA sequence: TGCGCCAGCAGCCGGACTCCGAACACCGGGGAGCTGTTTTTT.

This chain connects TRBV3-1 (or the pseudogene TRBV3-2) to TRBJ2-2, with D possibly TRBD2 on 7 matching bases. This CDR3 has 15 amino acids. The germline V gene encodes CDR1 LGHDT and CDR2 YNNKEL (reference sequence). V was trimmed by 4 bases and J by 7 bases, leaving 16 bases between them. This CDR3 is CASSPPGGRHGELFF. CDR3 in DNA: TGTGCCAGCAGCCCCCCCGGGGGGCGGCACGGGGAGCTGTTTTTT.

This chain connects TRBV10-1 to TRBJ2-2; D remains unclear. CDR3 length equals 13 residues. V was pared by 8 bases and J by 6 bases, with 13 bases between. CDR1 is WNHNN, CDR2 SYGVQD, per germline (reference sequence). This CDR3 is CASAGALAGELFF. The CDR3 nucleotides are TGCGCCAGCGCCGGAGCCCTTGCCGGGGAGCTGTTTTTT.

This chain joins TRBV7-2 and TRBJ2-7; 10 bases line up with TRBD2. Germline CDR1 and CDR2: SGHTA and FQGNSA. The trim removed 5 bases at V and 2 bases at J, leaving 6 bases unmatched. The CDR3 sequence is 15 residues long. The CDR3: CASSITGTSAYEQYF. DNA of the CDR3: TGTGCCAGCAGCATCACCGGGACTAGCGCCTACGAGCAGTACTTC.

The CDR3 DNA reads as TGTGCCATCAGTTCCGGACAGGGCACAGATACGCAGTATTTT. This codes for CAISSGQGTDTQYF. This rearrangement joins TRBV10-3 to TRBJ2-3, with 7 nucleotides matching TRBD1. The CDR3 spans 14 residues. Unmatched junction bases numbered 3, after V lost 5 bases and J lost 1 base. The V gene's germline CDR1 is ENHRY and CDR2 SYGVKD.

The V call is TRBV19, the J call TRBJ2-7; D unclear. Germline V gene lookup returns CDR1 LNHDA and CDR2 SQIVND (reference sequence). V lost 3 bases and J lost 0, with 15 bases in between. CDR3 size: 16 residues. CDR3 loop: CASSIIPTHASYEQYF. The DNA of the CDR3 is TGTGCCAGTAGTATTATCCCGACACACGCCTCCTACGAGCAGTACTTC. Variable domain in full (rest from reference TRBV19 and TRBJ2-7): DGGITQSPKYLFRKEGQNVTLSCEQNLNHDAMYWYRQDPGQGLRLIYYSQIVNDFQKGDIAEGYSVSREKKESFPLTVTSAQKNPTAFYLCASSIIPTHASYEQYFGPGTRLTVT.

This clone has only one observation. The chain carries TRBV6-6 and TRBJ2-3; D may be TRBD1 (6 bases). The CDR3 extends over 16 amino acids. The germline V gene has CDR1 MNHNY and CDR2 SVGAGI (reference sequence). Trimming shortened V by 5 bases and J by 5 bases, and 20 bases separated the two germline ends. CDR3 region: CASSPKAEQGIDTQYF. CDR3 nucleotide sequence: TGTGCCAGCAGTCCCAAGGCGGAACAGGGCATAGATACGCAGTATTTT.

The count of this clone is one. Other DNA sequences within the sample encode an identical CDR3. The V gene is TRBV6-2 or TRBV6-3, the J gene TRBJ2-7, with TRBD1 matching 8 bases. The CDR3 loop spans 13 amino acids. Germline CDR1 and CDR2: MNHEY and SVGEGT. Losses at the gene ends were 6 bases for V and 6 bases for J; bases not matched to a gene: 7. As DNA, the CDR3 is TGTGCCAGCAGCCGAGACAGGGGCGGCGAGCAGTACTTC. Protein product: CASSRDRGGEQYF.

This clone was seen only a few times. This chain joins TRBV27 and TRBJ2-1; the D gene is possibly TRBD2 (6 bases). The CDR3 runs 16 residues. V was pared by 8 bases and J by 0 bases, with 17 bases between. Germline V gene lookup returns CDR1 MNHEY and CDR2 SMNVEV (reference sequence). CDR3 in DNA: TGTGCCAGCCGAGCCGGGACTCGAAGCTCCTACAATGAGCAGTTCTTC. Protein product: CASRAGTRSSYNEQFF.

J is TRBJ1-6 and V is TRBV28, with 7 bases lining up with TRBD1. The V segment lost 2 bases and the J segment 10 bases; nucleotides outside the gene matches: 5. There are 14 residues in the CDR3. Germline V gene sequence: CDR1 MDHEN, CDR2 SYDVKM. CDR3 coding DNA: TGTGCCAGCAGTTTAGGGGCAGGGGGATCACCCCTCCACTTT. Translating it yields CASSLGAGGSPLHF.

Only one count was recorded for this clone. The chain uses TRBV21-1 and TRBJ2-3; the table's D call of TRBD2 was not tested on the DNA. TRBV21-1 is a documented pseudogene. The CDR3 totals 16 residues. CDR3 loop: CASRVTSGGEADTQYF. CDR3 DNA sequence: TGTGCCAGCAGGGTCACTAGCGGAGGCGAAGCAGATACGCAGTATTTT.

This sequence joins TRBV7-2 and TRBJ2-3; TRBD2 agrees at 10 bases. Germline CDR1 and CDR2: SGHTA and FQGNSA. V shed 10 bases and J 4 bases; nucleotides not matched to a gene: 8. This CDR3 has 14 amino acids. The DNA for the CDR3 is TGTGCCACCTCTAGCGGGAGAGCGGCAGATACGCAGTATTTT. It specifies CATSSGRAADTQYF.

V is TRBV27 and J is TRBJ2-7; 8 nucleotides match TRBD1. Germline V gives CDR1 MNHEY, CDR2 SMNVEV (reference sequence). CDR3 length: 16 amino acids. The V gene end was trimmed by 5 bases and the J gene end by 2 bases; junction bases not matched to a gene: 11. CDR3 region: CASSQAGTGLTYEQYF. The CDR3 coding sequence is TGTGCCAGCAGTCAGGCCGGGACAGGCTTAACCTACGAGCAGTACTTC.

CDR3 in DNA: TGTGCCAGCAGTTGGACTAGCGGGAGGTTTGGGGGCAGCACAGATACGCAGTATTTT. Amino acid sequence: CASSWTSGRFGGSTDTQYF. This chain links TRBV28 with TRBJ2-3, with 14 nucleotides matching TRBD2. This CDR3 is built from 19 residues. V lost 4 bases to trimming and J lost 0 bases; unmatched junction nucleotides: 9. CDR1 is MDHEN, CDR2 SYDVKM, per germline.

For the CDR3, the DNA is TGTGCCAGCAGCTTAAGACAGGGGGTTACTAGCTATGGCTACACCTTC. Protein sequence: CASSLRQGVTSYGYTF. The chain recombines TRBV7-2 with TRBJ1-2, with 9 bases matching TRBD1. The CDR3 spans 16 residues. The V gene end was trimmed by 2 bases and the J gene end by 4 bases; junction bases not matched to a gene: 8. The germline gives CDR1 SGHTA, CDR2 FQGNSA. The variable domain in full, completed from reference TRBV7-2 and TRBJ1-2, reads GAGVSQSPSNKVTEKGKDVELRCDPISGHTALYWYRQSLGQGLEFLIYFQGNSAPDKSGLPSDRFSAERTGGSVSTLTIQRTQQEDSAVYLCASSLRQGVTSYGYTFGSGTRLTVV.

This clone occurred once. This chain joins TRBV7-9 and TRBJ1-1; D not resolved. This CDR3 is built from 15 residues. The germline CDR1 and CDR2 sequences are SEHNR and FQNEAQ (reference sequence). V was shortened by 1 base and J by 1 base, with 10 bases between the two germline ends. The CDR3 coding sequence is TGTGCCAGCAGCTTAGGGCAGGCCAGGAACACTGAAGCTTTCTTT. The encoded protein is CASSLGQARNTEAFF.

This clone was picked up a small number of times. The V call is TRBV7-9, the J call TRBJ1-2, with D unclear. In germline, CDR1 is SEHNR, CDR2 FQNEAQ (reference sequence). The germline V and J ends were trimmed by 5 bases and 8 bases, with 9 bases remaining between them. The CDR3 length is 11 residues. Here the CDR3 reads CASSLGGGYTF. CDR3 DNA sequence: TGTGCCAGCAGCCTAGGAGGCGGCTACACCTTC.

The chain recombines TRBV6-5 with TRBJ2-1; D gene unclear. V was pared by 6 bases and J by 3 bases, with 9 bases between. Germline CDR1 MNHEY, CDR2 SVGAGI. The CDR3 runs to 13 residues. CDR3: CASRLTGYNEQFF. CDR3 nucleotide sequence: TGTGCCAGCAGGCTAACGGGCTACAATGAGCAGTTCTTC.

This clone came up many times. This rearrangement joins TRBV15 to TRBJ2-2; the D gene is possibly TRBD1 (6 bases). Trimming shortened V by 4 bases and J by 5 bases, and 8 bases separated the two germline ends. The CDR3 extends over 13 amino acids. Germline CDR1 and CDR2: LNHNV and YYDKDF (reference sequence). The CDR3 DNA follows: TGTGCCACCAGCAAGGGGACAACCGGGGAGCTGTTTTTT. Amino acid sequence: CATSKGTTGELFF.

This sequence joins TRBV10-3 and TRBJ1-2; tentative D call: TRBD1 (6 bases). The CDR3 spans 17 residues. V was trimmed by 4 bases and J by 1 base, leaving 19 bases between them. CDR1 ENHRY and CDR2 SYGVKD come from the germline V gene. The CDR3 protein is CAISGVEGESDNYGYTF. Written as DNA, the CDR3 is TGTGCCATCAGTGGAGTTGAGGGGGAGAGCGATAACTATGGCTACACCTTC.

The V gene is TRBV5-1, the J gene TRBJ2-2; D possibly corresponds to TRBD1 (5 bases). Germline V lookup: CDR1 SGHRS, CDR2 YFSETQ. The CDR3 spans 15 residues. V was cut by 0 bases and J by 0 bases, with 6 bases left in between. The CDR3 sequence: CASSLAQANTGELFF. The CDR3 DNA reads as TGCGCCAGCAGCTTGGCACAGGCGAACACCGGGGAGCTGTTTTTT.

The J gene is TRBJ2-3, the V gene TRBV20-1; D not certain. Trimming removed 5 bases at V and 2 bases at J, with 5 bases between. Germline lookup yields CDR1 DFQATT and CDR2 SNEGSKA (reference sequence). This CDR3 is 11 amino acids long. The CDR3 sequence: CSAGFTDTQYF. CDR3 bases: TGCAGTGCTGGCTTCACAGATACGCAGTATTTT.

J is TRBJ1-1 and V is TRBV9, with no clear D. This CDR3 region has 19 residues. Germline lookup yields CDR1 SGDLS and CDR2 YYNGEE. V lost 3 bases to trimming and J lost 1 base, with 25 bases between them. This CDR3 reads CASSARGSGAGIGNTEAFF. The CDR3, as DNA: TGTGCCAGCAGCGCCCGAGGGTCAGGTGCCGGGATTGGGAACACTGAAGCTTTCTTT.